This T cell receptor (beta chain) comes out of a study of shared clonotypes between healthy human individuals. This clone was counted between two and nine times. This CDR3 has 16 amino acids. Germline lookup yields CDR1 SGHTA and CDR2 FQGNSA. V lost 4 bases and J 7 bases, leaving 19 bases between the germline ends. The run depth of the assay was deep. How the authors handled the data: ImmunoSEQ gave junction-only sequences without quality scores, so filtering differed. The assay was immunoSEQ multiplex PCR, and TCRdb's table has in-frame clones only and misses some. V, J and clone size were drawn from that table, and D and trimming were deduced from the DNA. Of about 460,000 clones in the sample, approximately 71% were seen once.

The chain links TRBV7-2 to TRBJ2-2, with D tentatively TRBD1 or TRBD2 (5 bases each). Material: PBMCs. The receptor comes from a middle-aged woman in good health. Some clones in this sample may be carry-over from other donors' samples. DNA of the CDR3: TGTGCCAGCAGCTGGGCGCGTCGGGACCTTATCGGGGAGCTGTTTTTT. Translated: CASSWARRDLIGELFF.